The 6 T cell receptor beta chains below were found in one sample sequenced in a study of metastatic and nonmetastatic thyroid tumors. TCRdb re-called clones from the PCR reads using MiXCR. The data hold more than 90,000 clones, with over 9.5% observed a single time. Treatment of any kind had been given to no patient before thyroid surgery. Sequencing input: blood. These receptor sequences come from a female donor with papillary thyroid cancer or a benign thyroid nodule (not recorded which). Some clones in this sample may be carry-over from other donors' samples.

The V and J genes are TRBV5-1 and TRBJ2-5, with 9 bases fitting TRBD1. The germline gives CDR1 SGHRS, CDR2 YFSETQ. This CDR3 is 16 amino acids long. V was pared by 3 bases and J by 5 bases, with 11 bases of the junction left unmatched. The CDR3 nucleotides are TGCGCCAGCAGCTCCCAGCCGGACAGGGGCTTGGAGACCCAGTACTTC. It is translated as CASSSQPDRGLETQYF.

On this clone itself: Since a much larger clone is just one base distant, this may be a read error. This sequence joins TRBV9 and TRBJ1-1; D remains ambiguous. The germline V and J ends were trimmed by 2 bases and 5 bases, with 10 bases remaining between them. The CDR3 has 13 residues. Per germline, CDR1 SGDLS and CDR2 YYNGEE. This CDR3 is CASSVYPGTEAFF. The CDR3 DNA is TGTGCCAGCAGCGTGTACCCCGGGACTGAAGCTTTCTTT.

Many counts were recorded for this clone. The gene calls are TRBV11-1 and TRBJ2-3; TRBD2 matches 12 bases. Trimming at V came to 2 bases and at J to 2 bases, leaving 8 bases not matched to a gene. CDR1 is SGHAT and CDR2 is FQDESV in the germline V gene (reference sequence). The CDR3 runs to 18 residues. Written as DNA, the CDR3 is TGTGCCAGCAGCTTACAACTAGCGGGAGGTCATTACACAGATACGCAGTATTTT. Its translation is CASSLQLAGGHYTDTQYF.

Many counts were recorded for this clone. V and J are TRBV30 and TRBJ1-1; the D gene is possibly TRBD1 (5 bases). V was pared by 1 base and J by 8 bases, with 20 bases between. In germline, CDR1 is GTSNPN, CDR2 SVGIG (reference sequence). The CDR3 is 15 residues long. The CDR3 region is CAWSATGLPNGEAFF. The CDR3 nucleotides are TGTGCCTGGAGTGCAACGGGACTGCCAAACGGGGAAGCTTTCTTT.

This clone has at least ten counts. The chain joins TRBV18 to TRBJ2-1; D gene ambiguous. The CDR3 has 14 amino acids. Germline V gene lookup returns CDR1 KGHSH and CDR2 LQKENI. V dropped 0 bases and J dropped 6 bases, with 9 bases sitting between them. CDR3 in DNA: TGTGCCAGCTCACCACCGATCGCTTCCAATGAGCAGTTCTTC. This encodes CASSPPIASNEQFF.

This clone occurred many times. This chain joins TRBV28 and TRBJ1-3; 7 nucleotides align to TRBD1. Germline V gene data show CDR1 as MDHEN and CDR2 as SYDVKM. J lost 8 bases, V lost 6 bases, and 10 bases had no gene match. This CDR3 is 14 amino acids long. The DNA of the CDR3 is TGTGCCAGCAGCCTCGACAGGGCGGTATACACCATATATTTT. Its protein product is CASSLDRAVYTIYF.